This T cell receptor (beta chain) was found in a study of blood T cell repertoires in COVID-19. For the study at large: T cells, B-cell-depleted T cells, or PBMCs provided the cDNA or gDNA that served as material.

Using immunoSEQ multiplex PCR, the repertoire was profiled, and TCRdb retains in-frame clones only, with some absent. This table holds a few hundred thousand clones, approximately 80% found once. It was within 2 weeks before study entry that exposed participants met a COVID-19 case. The V gene's germline CDR1 is SQVTM and CDR2 ANQGSEA. With 4 bases removed from V and 4 bases from J, the gap between germline ends came to 11 bases. The CDR3 is 13 amino acids. This clonotype originated in a man in his forties who had been exposed to COVID-19. This rearrangement joins TRBV29-1 to TRBJ1-5; a weak D match, TRBD1 (6 bases). Sequenced: PBMCs or T cells enriched from blood (not recorded which). CDR3 nucleotide sequence: TGCAGCGTTGTTGTAGGGGGAAATCAGCCCCAGCATTTT. The encoded protein is CSVVVGGNQPQHF.